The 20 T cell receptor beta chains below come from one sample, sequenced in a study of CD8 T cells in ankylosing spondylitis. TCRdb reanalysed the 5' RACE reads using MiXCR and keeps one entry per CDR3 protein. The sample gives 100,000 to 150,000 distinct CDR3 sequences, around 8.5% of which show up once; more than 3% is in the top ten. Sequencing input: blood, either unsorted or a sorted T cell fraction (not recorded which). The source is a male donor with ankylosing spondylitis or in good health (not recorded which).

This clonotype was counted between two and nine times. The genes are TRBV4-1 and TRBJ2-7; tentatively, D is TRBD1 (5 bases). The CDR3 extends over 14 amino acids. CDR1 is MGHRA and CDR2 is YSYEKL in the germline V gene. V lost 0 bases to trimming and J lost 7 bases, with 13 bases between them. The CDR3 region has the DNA TGCGCCAGCAGCCAAGACAGGGATCTGCGGGAGCAGTACTTC. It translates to CASSQDRDLREQYF.

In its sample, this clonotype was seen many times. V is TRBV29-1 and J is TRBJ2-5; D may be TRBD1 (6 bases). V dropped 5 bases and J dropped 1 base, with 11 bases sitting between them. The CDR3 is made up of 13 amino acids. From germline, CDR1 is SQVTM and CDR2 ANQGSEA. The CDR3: CSVKQGFQETQYF. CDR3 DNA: TGCAGCGTTAAACAGGGATTCCAAGAGACCCAGTACTTC.

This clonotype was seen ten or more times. The CDR3 DNA reads as TGTGCCAGCAGTTCACCAGGGTGGGAGATCACAGATACGCAGTATTTT. Protein product: CASSSPGWEITDTQYF. J is TRBJ2-3 and V is TRBV12-3 or TRBV12-4; D might be TRBD1 or TRBD2, each matching 5 bases. This CDR3 is built from 16 residues. Trimming took 4 bases from V and 2 from J, leaving 16 bases between them.

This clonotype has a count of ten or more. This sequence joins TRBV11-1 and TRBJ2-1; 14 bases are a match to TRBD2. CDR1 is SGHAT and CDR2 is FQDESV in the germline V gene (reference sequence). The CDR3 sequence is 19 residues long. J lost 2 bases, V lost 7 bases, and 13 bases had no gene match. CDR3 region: CASIEKPGLAGAPYNEQFF. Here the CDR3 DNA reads TGTGCCAGCATCGAAAAACCGGGACTAGCGGGAGCCCCCTACAATGAGCAGTTCTTC. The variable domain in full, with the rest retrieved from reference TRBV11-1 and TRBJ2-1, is EAEVAQSPRYKITEKSQAVAFWCDPISGHATLYWYRQILGQGPELLVQFQDESVVDDSQLPKDRFSAERLKGVDSTLKIQPAELGDSAMYLCASIEKPGLAGAPYNEQFFGPGTRLTVL.

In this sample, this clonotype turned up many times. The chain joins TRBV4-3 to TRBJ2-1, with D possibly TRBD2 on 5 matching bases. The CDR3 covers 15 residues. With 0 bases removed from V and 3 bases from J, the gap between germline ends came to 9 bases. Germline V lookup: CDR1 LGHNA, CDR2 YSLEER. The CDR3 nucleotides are TGCGCCAGCAGCCAAGAGGCTAGCATCTACAATGAGCAGTTCTTC. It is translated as CASSQEASIYNEQFF.

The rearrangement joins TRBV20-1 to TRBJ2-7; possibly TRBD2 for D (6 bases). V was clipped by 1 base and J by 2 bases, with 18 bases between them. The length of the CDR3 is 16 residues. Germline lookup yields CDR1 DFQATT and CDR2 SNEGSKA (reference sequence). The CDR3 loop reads CSARGPSGLATYEQYF. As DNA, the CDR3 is TGCAGTGCTAGAGGTCCATCCGGGCTAGCGACCTACGAGCAGTACTTC.

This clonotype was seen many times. The CDR3, as DNA: TGTGCCATCAGTGATAATCGGCAGAAATACGAGCAGTACTTC. Translating gives CAISDNRQKYEQYF. This chain connects TRBV10-3 to TRBJ2-7; D is unresolved. With 3 bases removed from V and 4 bases from J, the gap between germline ends came to 13 bases. Germline-derived CDR1 and CDR2 are ENHRY and SYGVKD. The CDR3 length is 14 residues.

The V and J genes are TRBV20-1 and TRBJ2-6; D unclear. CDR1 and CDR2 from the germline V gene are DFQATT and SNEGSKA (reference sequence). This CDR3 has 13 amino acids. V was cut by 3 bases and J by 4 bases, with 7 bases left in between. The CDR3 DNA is TGCAGTGCTAGTTTTTTCGGGGCCAACGTCCTGACTTTC. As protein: CSASFFGANVLTF.

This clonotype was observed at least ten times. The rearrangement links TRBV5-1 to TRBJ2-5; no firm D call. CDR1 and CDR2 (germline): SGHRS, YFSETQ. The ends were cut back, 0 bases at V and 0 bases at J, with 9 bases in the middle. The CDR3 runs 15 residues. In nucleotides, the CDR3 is TGCGCCAGCAGCTTGGCCGGTTGGGACCAAGAGACCCAGTACTTC. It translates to CASSLAGWDQETQYF.

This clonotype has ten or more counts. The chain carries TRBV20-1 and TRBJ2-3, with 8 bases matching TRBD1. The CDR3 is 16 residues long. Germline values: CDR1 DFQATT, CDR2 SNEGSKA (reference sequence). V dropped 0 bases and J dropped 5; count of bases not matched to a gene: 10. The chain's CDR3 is CSARDPRQGAGDTQYF. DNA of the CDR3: TGCAGTGCTAGAGATCCTCGGCAGGGGGCAGGAGATACGCAGTATTTT.

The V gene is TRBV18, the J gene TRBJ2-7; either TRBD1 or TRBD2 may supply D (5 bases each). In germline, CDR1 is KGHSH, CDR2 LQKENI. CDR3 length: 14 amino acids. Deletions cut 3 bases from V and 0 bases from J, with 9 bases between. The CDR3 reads CASSPGETSYEQYF. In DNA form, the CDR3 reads TGTGCCAGCTCACCGGGGGAGACCTCCTACGAGCAGTACTTC.

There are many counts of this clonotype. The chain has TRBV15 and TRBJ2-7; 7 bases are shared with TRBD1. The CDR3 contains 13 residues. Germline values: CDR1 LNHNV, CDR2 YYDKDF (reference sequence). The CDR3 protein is CAYTTGDSYEQYF. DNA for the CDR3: TGTGCATACACCACAGGGGACTCCTACGAGCAGTACTTC.

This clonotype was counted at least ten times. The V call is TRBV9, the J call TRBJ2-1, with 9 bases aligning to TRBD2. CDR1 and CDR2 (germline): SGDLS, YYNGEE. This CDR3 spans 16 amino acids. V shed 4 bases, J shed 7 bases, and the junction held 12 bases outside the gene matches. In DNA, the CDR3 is TGTGCCAGCAGCCCCCGGAGACTAGCGGCTACGAATGAGCAGTTCTTC. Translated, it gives CASSPRRLAATNEQFF.

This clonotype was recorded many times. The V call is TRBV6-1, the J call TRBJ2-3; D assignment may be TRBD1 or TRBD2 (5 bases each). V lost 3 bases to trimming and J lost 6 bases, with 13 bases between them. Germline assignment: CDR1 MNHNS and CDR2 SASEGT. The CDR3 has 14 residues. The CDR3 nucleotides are TGTGCCAGCAGTGACCCTGGGACCTCTGATACGCAGTATTTT. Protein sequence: CASSDPGTSDTQYF.

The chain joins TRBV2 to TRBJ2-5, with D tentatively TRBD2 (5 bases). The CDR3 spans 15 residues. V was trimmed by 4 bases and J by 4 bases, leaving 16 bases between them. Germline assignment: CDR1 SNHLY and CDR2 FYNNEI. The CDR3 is CASSVGRGLVETQYF. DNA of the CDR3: TGTGCCAGCAGTGTCGGCCGGGGTTTGGTAGAGACCCAGTACTTC.

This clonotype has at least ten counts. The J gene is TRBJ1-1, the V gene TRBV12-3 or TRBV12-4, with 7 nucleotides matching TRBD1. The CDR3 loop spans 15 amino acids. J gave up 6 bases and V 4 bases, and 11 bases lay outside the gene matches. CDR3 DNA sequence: TGTGCCAGCAGTTCCTACGGACAGGAGAGGGCTGAAGCTTTCTTT. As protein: CASSSYGQERAEAFF.

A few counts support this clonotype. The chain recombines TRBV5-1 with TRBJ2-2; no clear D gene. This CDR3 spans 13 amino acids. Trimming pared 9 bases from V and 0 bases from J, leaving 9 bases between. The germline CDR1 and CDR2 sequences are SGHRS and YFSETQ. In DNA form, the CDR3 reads TGCGCCACCAGTGAATCGAACACCGGGGAGCTGTTTTTT. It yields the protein CATSESNTGELFF.

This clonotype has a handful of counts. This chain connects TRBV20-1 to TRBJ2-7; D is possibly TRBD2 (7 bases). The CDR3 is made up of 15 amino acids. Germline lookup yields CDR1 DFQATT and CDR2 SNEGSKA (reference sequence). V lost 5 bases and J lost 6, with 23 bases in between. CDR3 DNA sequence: TGCAGTGCTCCACAGTGGGGGGGGGCGAGTGGCGAGCAGTACTTC. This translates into CSAPQWGGASGEQYF.

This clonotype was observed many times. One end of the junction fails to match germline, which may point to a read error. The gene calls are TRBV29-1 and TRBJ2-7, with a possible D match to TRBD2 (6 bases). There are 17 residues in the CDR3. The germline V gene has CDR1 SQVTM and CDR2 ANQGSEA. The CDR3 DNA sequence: TGCAGCGCTGAGGGTATGAATGCGGCTAGCGCTTCCTTCGAGCAGTACTTC. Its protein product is CSAEGMNAASASFEQYF.

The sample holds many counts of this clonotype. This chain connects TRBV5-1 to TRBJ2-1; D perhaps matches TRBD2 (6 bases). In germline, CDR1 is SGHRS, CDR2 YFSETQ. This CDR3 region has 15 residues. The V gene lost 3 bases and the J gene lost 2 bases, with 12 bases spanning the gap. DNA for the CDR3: TGCGCCAGCAGCTCTGCTAGCGCAACCTACAATGAGCAGTTCTTC. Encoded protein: CASSSASATYNEQFF.